This TCR beta chain stems from a study of regulatory T cells in long-lasting Graves disease (dated by TCRdb to the early 2020s). Looking at the study overall: Newly diagnosed Graves' disease patients had taken antithyroid drugs for less than 3 months. Patients with persistent Graves' disease were compared with patients with newly diagnosed Graves' disease using TCR sequencing and RNA sequencing of peripheral blood. The study was registered as a clinical trial and conducted in China. A total of about 33 samples underwent TCR sequencing, from roughly 13 patients with persistent Graves' disease and some 20 patients with newly diagnosed Graves' disease.

Per the publication, the time point label means: newly diagnosed GD, antithyroid drugs for less than 3 months. For both TCR sequencing and RNA sequencing, RNA was extracted from PBMCs in TRIzol. The diagnosis of Graves' disease was made according to American Thyroid Association guidelines. Recruitment of patients was carried out at an endocrinology department in Xi'an, China. From each patient, approximately 10 milliliters of peripheral blood was collected into an EDTA anticoagulant tube. PBMCs were isolated by Ficoll Paque Plus density gradient separation without further T cell sorting. An Agilent 2100 Bioanalyzer and agarose gel were used to check RNA quality, while a NanoDrop 2000 measured RNA concentration. Libraries were built with multiplex PCR. Sequencer: Illumina HiSeq 4000. iRepertoire HTBI primers and Arm-PCR amplification of CDR3 regions were used to construct TCR beta libraries. Before sequencing, the PCR products went through gel purification. The paper's data handling went like this. Across samples, roughly 60 TRBV and 14 TRBJ segments were identified and used for gene usage analysis of CDR3 amino acid clonotypes. COPE and FqMerger were used to merge the filtered high-quality paired reads into contigs. BLAST was used to align contigs to the IMGT TRBV, TRBD and TRBJ reference genes, and CDR3 was defined following IMGT. Clonotypes above 0.1% frequency were classified as highly expanded clones. Repertoire diversity was measured by Shannon entropy, and V-J evenness by the Gini coefficient. A clonotype was considered public if more than one individual shared it. The raw public reads went through TCRdb reprocessing: fastp at Q25, MiXCR clone calling, in-frame beta chains kept. Merged by CDR3 protein, the rows form single entries marked with the most common genes and DNA. The V and J calls were determined by TCRdb, not by the authors. For this sample the table gives 350,000 to 500,000 distinct CDR3 sequences, of which around 15% were detected only once. The ten largest clones represent around a sixth of the sample.

Overall study outcomes, separate from this receptor: Persistent disease showed preferential use of TRBV28, TRBJ1-2 and TRBJ2-5, whereas newly diagnosed disease favored TRBV20-1 and TRBJ2-1. The study examined only peripheral blood because the primary lesion, thyroid tissue, could not be accessed. Persistent patients shared more public clonotypes among themselves (fewer than 3,000) than newly diagnosed patients did (over 950). Sequencing and analysis were limited to the TCR beta chain. The authors acknowledged the small sample size as a limitation that may reduce accuracy. Compared with newly diagnosed patients, patients with persistent Graves' disease had lower TCR Shannon entropy and fewer highly expanded clones, which suggests clonal expansion.

This clonotype was detected a few times. Its antigen is unknown. Base qualities were left out, and no much larger clone turns up one base away. The CDR3 has 16 amino acids, counting the end cysteine and phenylalanine. Here the CDR3 DNA is all that survives: 48 bases in frame from base 1. Taken from the germline V gene, the CDR1 and CDR2 loops are SGHRS and YFSETQ. V trim: 0 bases; J trim: 2 bases; unmatched bases: 3. This same sample was also part of a study on T cells in Graves' hyperthyroidism and ophthalmopathy. The second paper further reports: Stable Graves' hyperthyroidism was defined as no progression to ophthalmopathy during 18 months of follow-up. Hyperthyroidism patients were newly diagnosed, had a disease duration of under 2 months, and were aged 18 to 65 years. The study excluded patients with uncontrolled infections, other autoimmune diseases, pregnancy or lactation. Diagnoses relied on clinical symptoms, serum thyroxine and TRAb, thyroid ultrasound and orbital computed tomography. The TCR CDR3 was subjected to a first round of RT-PCR using the HTBI primer set and the Qiagen OneStep RT-PCR kit. Blood samples also contained most of the expanded thyroid clonotypes (frequency above 0.001), which suggests that blood repertoires may reflect thyroid immune responses. Ophthalmopathy was separated from stable hyperthyroidism by a 13 V-J signature model, with 85% to 90% sensitivity and around 81% specificity obtained in cross-validation and 80%/75% obtained in testing. In validation, the model predicted progression to ophthalmopathy with around 71% sensitivity and about 73% specificity, a median of about six months before onset. To identify distinguishing TCR V-J signatures, a discovery cohort of about 95 patients was used, comprising fewer than 45 with Graves' ophthalmopathy and around 60 with stable Graves' hyperthyroidism. Prospective prediction of ophthalmopathy was tested in an independent validation cohort of approximately 19 hyperthyroidism patients and 17 patients who later progressed to ophthalmopathy. For training and testing, the 80 to 100 patients in the discovery cohort were randomly divided in a 7:3 ratio. Thyroid tissue and blood T-cell repertoires from roughly six Graves' hyperthyroidism patients were also compared in the study. After sampling, hyperthyroidism patients received methimazole starting at 30 mg daily, and ophthalmopathy patients received high-dose intravenous methylprednisolone. The libraries were constructed in a second round of multiplex PCR and then size-selected and purified. The libraries were sequenced on an Illumina HiSeq2000 using paired-end 100 bp reads. SOAPnuke was used to process the raw data, removing reads that contained adapters or uncalled bases, had a mean Phred below 15, or lacked an exact match to the constant primer or identifier. COPE v1.2.5 was used to merge high-quality paired reads, and clonotypes were defined as unique nucleotide sequences. Clonotypes were aligned to IMGT TRBV, TRBD and TRBJ reference segments using MiTCR v1.1. The analysis was restricted to V-J combinations with a frequency above 0.0001, which together covered approximately 99% of the repertoires. A TCS score was defined as the ratio of F50 (clonal expansion) to E x V (chaos), with BLOSUM62-based TCRdist applied between CDR3 peptides within each V-J. Welch's t-statistics and random forest reduced around 520 V-J features to fewer than 15, which were used in a naive Bayes classifier (R e1071). No statistical method was used to fix the sample size in advance, and group allocation was not hidden from the investigators. The paper describes TCR Vbeta CDR3 sequencing of about 140 peripheral blood samples, made up of some 42 ophthalmopathy patients, 70 to 80 hyperthyroidism patients and 17 progressor patients.

The clonotype was recovered from a woman aged 50 to 60 with Graves disease. Donor details come from another sample of the same person, matched by shared clones. This specimen consisted of peripheral blood mononuclear cells (PBMCs), obtained at new diagnosis, from a patient treated with antithyroid drugs. The rearranged chain carries TRBV5-1 and TRBJ2-1; TRBD1 agrees with 9 junctional bases. The DNA sequence is given as TGCGCCAGCAGCTTGGCCAGGGACAGGGCCTACAATGAGCAGTTCTTC. This translates into CASSLARDRAYNEQFF.